This T cell receptor beta chain was sequenced for a study of blood T cells in healthy people across ages. CDR3 size: 12 residues. V was trimmed by 3 bases and J by 7 bases, leaving 9 bases between them. Then a second PCR, running about 6 to 11 cycles, was carried out with a sample-barcoded 5' primer and a J-beta primer mix. TCRdb reanalysed the 5' RACE reads using MiXCR and keeps one entry per CDR3 protein. This repertoire shows about 1.1 million distinct CDR3 sequences, 30% to 40% found once; its top ten account for 10% to 15%. The source of this sequence is a man aged 18-30 years in good health. The chain combines TRBV12-3 or TRBV12-4 with TRBJ1-1, with D perhaps TRBD1 (6 bases). Specimen: blood. The CDR3 DNA follows: TGTGCCAGCAGTTTGATAGGGGGTGAAGCTTTCTTT. As protein: CASSLIGGEAFF.